Each of the 7 T cell receptor beta chains below was sequenced from the same sample in a study of OX40 agonist ivuxolimab in advanced cancers. The assay was immunoSEQ multiplex PCR, and TCRdb's table has in-frame clones only and misses some. Counted here are tens of thousands of clones, 70% to 85% occurring once; the ten biggest clones make up 20% to 25%. The sample here was CD4+ or CD8+ T cells sorted from blood, taken in a trial of the OX40 agonist ivuxolimab. Receptor source: an adult with an advanced solid tumor such as melanoma, head and neck, liver or kidney cancer.

This clone was detected once. The chain combines TRBV7-9 with TRBJ1-1, with D possibly TRBD1 on 6 matching bases. This CDR3 has 14 residues. The germline V and J ends were trimmed by 2 bases and 0 bases, with 7 bases remaining between them. Germline CDR1 and CDR2: SEHNR and FQNEAQ (reference sequence). The CDR3 region is CASSLNRVNTEAFF. DNA for the CDR3: TGTGCCAGCAGCTTAAACAGGGTGAACACTGAAGCTTTCTTT.

This clone has more than one count but fewer than ten. The rearrangement uses TRBV6-1 and TRBJ1-3; D remains unclear. The CDR3 has 14 residues. The V gene lost 7 bases and the J gene lost 4 bases, with 14 bases spanning the gap. Germline CDR1 and CDR2: MNHNS and SASEGT. CDR3: CASMVGGSGNTIYF. The DNA for the CDR3 is TGTGCCAGCATGGTTGGTGGCAGCGGAAACACCATATATTTT.

V gene TRBV11-1 combines with J gene TRBJ2-1; TRBD2 matches at 7 bases. The CDR3 spans 14 residues. The J segment lost 5 bases and the V segment lost 5 bases, leaving 6 bases of the junction unmatched. CDR1 and CDR2 from the germline V gene are SGHAT and FQDESV (reference sequence). In DNA, the CDR3 is TGTGCCAGCAGCAAGCGGGATTTAGACAATGAGCAGTTCTTC. Translating it yields CASSKRDLDNEQFF. Drawing the rest from reference TRBV11-1 and TRBJ2-1, the complete variable domain is EAEVAQSPRYKITEKSQAVAFWCDPISGHATLYWYRQILGQGPELLVQFQDESVVDDSQLPKDRFSAERLKGVDSTLKIQPAELGDSAMYLCASSKRDLDNEQFFGPGTRLTVL.

V gene TRBV27 combines with J gene TRBJ2-7; D remains unclear. The length of the CDR3 is 14 residues. Per the germline V gene, CDR1 is MNHEY and CDR2 is SMNVEV (reference sequence). Trimming shortened V by 0 bases and J by 0 bases, and 6 bases separated the two germline ends. The CDR3 loop reads CASSLSGSSYEQYF. CDR3 nucleotide sequence: TGTGCCAGCAGTTTATCCGGTAGCTCCTACGAGCAGTACTTC.

The chain employs TRBV11-1 and TRBJ2-7; D is perhaps TRBD1 (6 bases). The CDR3 contains 14 residues. CDR1 is SGHAT, CDR2 FQDESV, per germline (reference sequence). The V and J ends lost 1 base and 4 bases respectively, with 11 bases between them. The CDR3 bases are TGTGCCAGCAGCTTAGGGACAGCGACTTACGAGCAGTACTTC. As protein: CASSLGTATYEQYF.

V usage is TRBV11-2 and J usage is TRBJ2-5; either TRBD1 or TRBD2 may supply D (5 bases each). This CDR3 comprises 17 residues. V was pared by 5 bases and J by 4 bases, with 23 bases between. From germline, CDR1 is SGHAT and CDR2 FQNNGV. CDR3 DNA: TGTGCCAGCAGCCGATTGGGGGTCCCCCTACGGGCAGAGACCCAGTACTTC. Amino acids: CASSRLGVPLRAETQYF.

V is TRBV11-2 and J is TRBJ2-7; no reliable D call. The CDR3 is made up of 11 amino acids. V gave up 5 bases and J gave up 6 bases, with 8 bases separating them. Germline lookup yields CDR1 SGHAT and CDR2 FQNNGV. DNA of the CDR3: TGTGCCAGCAGCCCTACCGGCGAGCAGTACTTC. It yields the protein CASSPTGEQYF.